What follows are 27 T cell receptor beta chains derived from one specimen sequenced in a study of OX40 agonist ivuxolimab in advanced cancers. The repertoire was sequenced with immunoSEQ multiplex PCR; TCRdb's copy has only in-frame clones and lacks some. The sample consists of some 70,000 clones, 83% of them appearing once. This specimen consisted of CD4+ or CD8+ T cells sorted from blood, obtained in a trial of the OX40 agonist ivuxolimab. Receptors originate from an adult with an advanced solid tumor such as melanoma, head and neck, liver or kidney cancer.

V usage is TRBV19 and J usage is TRBJ2-1, with 11 bases identical to TRBD2. This CDR3 is built from 18 residues. Germline CDR1 LNHDA, CDR2 SQIVND (reference sequence). J lost 0 bases, V lost 7 bases, and 11 bases had no gene match. The CDR3 reads CASKGGLAVGSSYNEQFF. Written as DNA, the CDR3 is TGTGCCAGTAAGGGGGGACTAGCGGTGGGGAGCTCCTACAATGAGCAGTTCTTC.

The chain recombines TRBV5-1 with TRBJ1-2, with D perhaps matching TRBD1 (6 bases). The CDR3 extends over 15 amino acids. V was shortened by 4 bases and J by 2 bases, with 15 bases between the two germline ends. The germline gives CDR1 SGHRS, CDR2 YFSETQ. The DNA of the CDR3 is TGCGCCAGCAGCGCCTGGGGGGGACAAAACTATGGCTACACCTTC. It yields the protein CASSAWGGQNYGYTF.

J is TRBJ2-4 and V is TRBV21-1; the listed D gene, TRBD2, was not tested against the DNA. TRBV21-1 has pseudogene status. This CDR3 has 16 residues. CDR3: CASSPRNGGAGDIQYF. The CDR3 DNA sequence: TGTGCCAGCAGCCCCCGCAACGGGGGGGCGGGGGACATTCAGTACTTC.

The chain carries TRBV27 and TRBJ2-7, with D tentatively TRBD1 (6 bases). Germline V gives CDR1 MNHEY, CDR2 SMNVEV (reference sequence). The ends were cut back, 4 bases at V and 6 bases at J, with 19 bases in the middle. The CDR3 sequence is 15 residues long. CDR3 DNA: TGTGCCAGCAGTTGGGCAGGGGATATTGGCAGCGAGCAGTACTTC. Translation gives CASSWAGDIGSEQYF.

This sequence joins TRBV5-1 and TRBJ2-5; TRBD2 matches 9 bases. The CDR3 contains 18 residues. CDR1 SGHRS and CDR2 YFSETQ come from the germline V gene. V lost 0 bases, J lost 1 base, and 10 bases stayed unmatched. CDR3 DNA sequence: TGCGCCAGCAGCTTGGTGGTAGCGGGAGCGGATCCCCAAGAGACCCAGTACTTC. As protein: CASSLVVAGADPQETQYF.

This rearrangement joins TRBV19 to TRBJ2-3; 8 bases map to TRBD2. Trimming removed 3 bases from V and 6 bases from J; junction bases left unmatched: 8. The CDR3 is made up of 15 amino acids. Germline V gene lookup returns CDR1 LNHDA and CDR2 SQIVND (reference sequence). CDR3 residues: CASSMWESGGDTQYF. As DNA, the CDR3 is TGTGCCAGTAGTATGTGGGAGTCGGGGGGGGATACGCAGTATTTT.

The V and J genes are TRBV7-2 and TRBJ2-5; the match to TRBD2 covers 7 bases. Germline CDR1 is SGHTA and CDR2 is FQGNSA. This CDR3 region has 16 residues. The ends lost 5 bases at V and 2 bases at J; junction bases unmatched: 11. CDR3: CASSDVAGHLQETQYF. In DNA form, the CDR3 reads TGTGCCAGCAGCGATGTAGCGGGCCACCTACAAGAGACCCAGTACTTC.

This clone was seen a single time. This chain joins TRBV7-9 and TRBJ1-2; 10 bases line up with TRBD1. The length of the CDR3 is 15 residues. V lost 2 bases to trimming and J lost 4 bases; unmatched junction nucleotides: 4. From germline, CDR1 is SEHNR and CDR2 FQNEAQ (reference sequence). CDR3 loop: CASSLLGTGVYGYTF. CDR3 DNA sequence: TGTGCCAGCAGCTTATTAGGGACAGGGGTCTATGGCTACACCTTC.

This clone counts as medium-sized. The rearrangement links TRBV19 to TRBJ1-5; 9 bases match TRBD1. J lost 8 bases, V lost 6 bases, and 14 bases had no gene match. The germline V gene has CDR1 LNHDA and CDR2 SQIVND (reference sequence). This CDR3 has 16 amino acids. The CDR3 coding sequence is TGTGCCAGTAGCAAAGAACCGTGGACAGGGGATAAGCCCCAGCATTTT. This codes for CASSKEPWTGDKPQHF.

The sample holds a few counts of this clone. V gene TRBV9 combines with J gene TRBJ2-7; tentative D call: TRBD2 (6 bases). In germline, CDR1 is SGDLS, CDR2 YYNGEE. V dropped 0 bases and J dropped 1 base, with 14 bases sitting between them. This CDR3 has 16 amino acids. CDR3 sequence (DNA): TGTGCCAGCAGCGTAGGGCGGGGTTCCCTATCCTACGAGCAGTACTTC. It specifies CASSVGRGSLSYEQYF.

V usage is TRBV25-1 and J usage is TRBJ2-1, with 7 bases identical to TRBD2. Germline assignment: CDR1 MGHDK and CDR2 SYGVNS. CDR3 size: 16 residues. The junction had 8 bases not matched to a gene; V was cut back by 4 bases and J by 2 bases. CDR3 nucleotide sequence: TGTGCCAGCAGTGGGAAAAGCAGCGGGGCCTACAATGAGCAGTTCTTC. This encodes CASSGKSSGAYNEQFF.

By share, this clone counts as medium-sized. This chain joins TRBV30 and TRBJ2-5; 7 bases are a match to TRBD1. With 4 bases clipped from V and 1 base from J, the junction kept 12 bases outside the gene matches. CDR1 and CDR2 from the germline V gene are GTSNPN and SVGIG (reference sequence). The CDR3 is 16 residues long. CDR3 sequence (DNA): TGTGCCTGGAAGCCCCTTGGGACAGCATTCCAAGAGACCCAGTACTTC. It translates to CAWKPLGTAFQETQYF.

The chain combines TRBV7-6 with TRBJ2-7; D remains ambiguous. Between the trimmed V and J ends, which lost 2 bases and 0 bases, there was a span of 8 bases. The CDR3 consists of 14 residues. CDR1 and CDR2 (germline): SGHVS, FNYEAQ. The CDR3 DNA follows: TGTGCCAGCAGCTTAAACCACGGCTCCTACGAGCAGTACTTC. Translation gives CASSLNHGSYEQYF.

This clone turned up a few times. This sequence joins TRBV7-3 and TRBJ1-1; the D is unclear. The CDR3 has 14 amino acids. V lost 7 bases, J lost 2 bases, and 14 bases lay in between. Germline lookup yields CDR1 SGHTA and CDR2 FQGTGA. This CDR3 reads CASNFLLGNTEAFF. Here the CDR3 DNA reads TGTGCCAGCAACTTCCTGCTAGGAAACACTGAAGCTTTCTTT.

The V call is TRBV18, the J call TRBJ1-2; 7 bases are a match to TRBD1. Germline CDR1 is KGHSH and CDR2 is LQKENI. Germline trimming cut 2 bases from V and 6 bases from J; bases unmatched to any gene: 15. The CDR3 runs 17 residues. The CDR3 reads CASSPELSGQARDGYTF. CDR3 bases: TGTGCCAGCTCACCAGAACTGTCCGGACAGGCTAGGGATGGCTACACCTTC. Full variable domain (missing parts from reference TRBV18 and TRBJ1-2): NAGVMQNPRHLVRRRGQEARLRCSPMKGHSHVYWYRQLPEEGLKFMVYLQKENIIDESGMPKERFSAEFPKEGPSILRIQQVVRGDSAAYFCASSPELSGQARDGYTFGSGTRLTVV.

The CDR3 region has the DNA TGCAGCGTCAACTCCGGGACTAGCGGTTACACAGATACGCAGTATTTT. It codes for CSVNSGTSGYTDTQYF. The chain uses TRBV29-1 and TRBJ2-3, with 11 positions matching TRBD2. CDR1 is SQVTM and CDR2 is ANQGSEA in the germline V gene. The CDR3 contains 16 residues. V lost 6 bases, J lost 2 bases, and 10 bases stayed unmatched.

The chain has TRBV11-3 and TRBJ2-7; no reliable D call. Germline-derived CDR1 and CDR2 are SGHNT and YENEEA. The CDR3 loop spans 17 amino acids. V was shortened by 5 bases and J by 2 bases, with 22 bases between the two germline ends. CDR3 protein: CASSPKALSGVPYEQYF. CDR3 DNA sequence: TGTGCCAGCAGCCCAAAAGCACTGTCTGGGGTTCCCTACGAGCAGTACTTC.

V and J are TRBV6-5 and TRBJ1-2, with D maybe TRBD1 (6 bases). This CDR3 spans 13 amino acids. Germline-derived CDR1 and CDR2 are MNHEY and SVGAGI. The ends were cut back, 6 bases at V and 2 bases at J, with 10 bases in the middle. CDR3 protein: CASRAGGNYGYTF. In DNA, the CDR3 is TGTGCCAGCAGGGCGGGGGGCAACTATGGCTACACCTTC.

A single count supports this clone. In DNA, the CDR3 is TGTGCCAGCTCACCAGGAGGGGCTAGCGGGGTGGAGACCCAGTACTTC. Its protein is CASSPGGASGVETQYF. The chain employs TRBV18 and TRBJ2-5, with TRBD2 matching 9 bases. CDR3 length: 16 amino acids. The V segment lost 2 bases and the J segment 5 bases; nucleotides outside the gene matches: 9. Germline V gives CDR1 KGHSH, CDR2 LQKENI.

The chain recombines TRBV10-3 with TRBJ2-5, with D uncertain. Germline-derived CDR1 and CDR2 are ENHRY and SYGVKD. The CDR3 totals 13 residues. Trimming pared 6 bases from V and 5 bases from J, leaving 13 bases between. The CDR3 is CAISMILGETQYF. The CDR3 region has the DNA TGTGCCATCAGCATGATTCTCGGGGAGACCCAGTACTTC.

This clone was observed once. This chain uses TRBV2 with TRBJ2-3; TRBD1 aligns across 12 bases. J was trimmed by 7 bases and V by 6 bases; bases with no gene match: 17. The germline CDR1 and CDR2 sequences are SNHLY and FYNNEI. The CDR3 sequence is 18 residues long. In DNA, the CDR3 is TGTGCCAGCAGATCCACTTTTCCGGGACAGGGGGCCTCATATACGCAGTATTTT. Protein product: CASRSTFPGQGASYTQYF.

The chain uses TRBV11-3 and TRBJ2-3; D might be TRBD2 (6 bases). CDR3 length: 13 amino acids. V lost 3 bases and J lost 4, with 8 bases in between. CDR1 and CDR2 (germline): SGHNT, YENEEA. The CDR3, as DNA: TGTGCCAGCAGCTTGAGCGGGTCAGATACGCAGTATTTT. Encoded protein: CASSLSGSDTQYF.

This sequence joins TRBV6-5 and TRBJ2-1, with D uncertain. Germline V CDR1 and CDR2: MNHEY, SVGAGI. This CDR3 spans 15 amino acids. With 10 bases removed from V and 0 bases from J, the gap between germline ends came to 16 bases. This CDR3 is CATLQAPSSYNEQFF. Here the CDR3 DNA reads TGTGCCACCCTGCAGGCCCCCAGCTCCTACAATGAGCAGTTCTTC.

The V gene is TRBV28, the J gene TRBJ2-1; TRBD1 aligns across 8 bases. The CDR3 runs 15 residues. The germline V gene encodes CDR1 MDHEN and CDR2 SYDVKM. The V gene end was trimmed by 6 bases and the J gene end by 7 bases; junction bases not matched to a gene: 11. CDR3 DNA: TGTGCCAGCAGGCCCCCGCGGACAGGGTTAAATGAGCAGTTCTTC. Translation: CASRPPRTGLNEQFF.

The chain is built from TRBV9 and TRBJ1-5; unclear D gene. CDR1 is SGDLS and CDR2 is YYNGEE in the germline V gene. The CDR3 covers 15 residues. V lost 0 bases and J 3 bases, leaving 10 bases between the germline ends. CDR3 nucleotides: TGTGCCAGCAGCGTAGGTTCGGGGTTCAATCAGCCCCAGCATTTT. This gives the protein CASSVGSGFNQPQHF.

The V and J genes are TRBV5-1 and TRBJ2-2, with 11 bases lining up with TRBD1. Germline CDR1 SGHRS, CDR2 YFSETQ. The CDR3 extends over 16 amino acids. V was clipped by 2 bases and J by 4 bases; unmatched bases: 4. The CDR3: CASSLGQGASTGELFF. DNA of the CDR3: TGCGCCAGCAGCTTAGGACAGGGGGCAAGCACCGGGGAGCTGTTTTTT.

This clone appeared once. This chain uses TRBV6-5 with TRBJ1-5, with D hard to call. The germline V and J ends were trimmed by 6 bases and 0 bases, with 9 bases remaining between them. The CDR3 contains 14 residues. Per germline, CDR1 MNHEY and CDR2 SVGAGI. The CDR3 bases are TGTGCCAGCAGGGGAGGCCATAGCAATCAGCCCCAGCATTTT. Amino acid sequence: CASRGGHSNQPQHF.